This TCR beta chain was retrieved from a study of T cell responses to AZD1222 COVID-19 vaccine. Study information: Second-dose intervals near 4 or 12 weeks were combined.

Notes on the study in general: In the spike-specific TCR repertoire, nearly half reportedly target unmutated variant regions. Most donors were white British and more were female, and clonal diversity was possibly underestimated. Repertoires were sampled only after the peak T cell response.

The method was immunoSEQ multiplex PCR; TCRdb's version includes in-frame clones alone and lacks a portion of them. The sample shows around 170,000 clones, roughly 90% of them seen only once. Germline V lookup: CDR1 SGHAT, CDR2 FQNNGV. This CDR3 has 16 amino acids. V lost 4 bases to trimming and J lost 6 bases, with 18 bases between them. Worth noting for this clone: The antigen is not known.

The TCR sequence derives from an adult in good health. The chain joins TRBV11-2 to TRBJ2-2; TRBD2 is a possible D gene (5 bases). Source: peripheral blood, taken on day 0 of AZD1222 vaccination. The CDR3 DNA sequence: TGTGCCAGCAGCTCGAACACCCAGCGGTGGTCCGGGGAGCTGTTTTTT. Its protein product is CASSSNTQRWSGELFF.